Listed here are 17 T cell receptor beta chains from one sample, sequenced in a study of blood T cell repertoires in COVID-19. The table came from immunoSEQ multiplex PCR; TCRdb's copy has only in-frame clones and leaves some out. The data show fewer than 200,000 clones, about nine tenths seen once. The sequencing sample was made of peripheral blood. The source is a man between 45 and 60 years old with acute or convalescent COVID-19.

The rearrangement uses TRBV6-2 or TRBV6-3 and TRBJ1-6; 7 nucleotides agree with TRBD1. The V and J ends lost 6 bases and 7 bases, in that order; junction bases with no gene match: 12. Germline lookup yields CDR1 MNHEY and CDR2 SVGEGT. CDR3 length equals 16 residues. CDR3: CASSSDREIYNSPLHF. CDR3 nucleotides: TGTGCCAGCAGCAGCGACAGGGAAATATACAATTCACCCCTCCACTTT.

The V and J genes are TRBV5-4 and TRBJ1-3; 7 bases are a match to TRBD1. The CDR3 consists of 17 residues. Germline loops: CDR1 SGHNT, CDR2 YYREEE (reference sequence). Trimming removed 0 bases from V and 0 bases from J; junction bases left unmatched: 6. The CDR3 region is CASSLASTGYSGNTIYF. The CDR3 DNA reads TGTGCCAGCAGCTTGGCTTCGACAGGGTACTCTGGAAACACCATATATTTT.

The gene calls are TRBV7-2 and TRBJ2-1, with D perhaps TRBD1 (6 bases). In germline, CDR1 is SGHTA, CDR2 FQGNSA. Trimming removed 1 base at V and 3 bases at J, with 10 bases between. This CDR3 contains 15 residues. CDR3 DNA sequence: TGTGCCAGCAGCTTAGGTACAGGGTTCTACAATGAGCAGTTCTTC. As protein: CASSLGTGFYNEQFF.

This sequence joins TRBV6-1 and TRBJ1-6; 9 nucleotides line up with TRBD1. The CDR3 runs to 17 residues. Trimming at V came to 4 bases and at J to 9 bases, leaving 13 bases not matched to a gene. The germline CDR1 and CDR2 sequences are MNHNS and SASEGT. CDR3 sequence: CASSGGRDRVPGSPLHF. CDR3 DNA: TGTGCCAGCAGTGGAGGCCGGGACAGGGTTCCGGGTTCACCCCTCCACTTT.

This clone appeared once. V usage is TRBV2 and J usage is TRBJ1-1, with unresolved D. CDR1 and CDR2 (germline): SNHLY, FYNNEI. The ends were cut back, 5 bases at V and 8 bases at J, with 12 bases in the middle. CDR3 size: 12 residues. The CDR3 sequence: CASSPAGSEAFF. The CDR3 bases are TGTGCCAGCAGTCCCGCGGGCAGCGAAGCTTTCTTT.

Here the CDR3 reads CAIRGVGGLETEAFF. CDR3 coding DNA: TGTGCCATCAGAGGTGTGGGGGGGCTCGAAACTGAAGCTTTCTTT. The gene calls are TRBV10-3 and TRBJ1-1; D may be TRBD1 (6 bases). The CDR3 is made up of 15 amino acids. Germline assignment: CDR1 ENHRY and CDR2 SYGVKD. Trimming removed 6 bases from V and 5 bases from J, with 19 bases in between.

V is TRBV5-1 and J is TRBJ2-3, with TRBD2 matching 7 bases. The CDR3 covers 16 residues. V lost 1 base to trimming and J lost 2 bases; unmatched junction nucleotides: 7. Germline V gene lookup returns CDR1 SGHRS and CDR2 YFSETQ. CDR3 loop: CASSLKASGATDTQYF. The CDR3 DNA reads TGCGCCAGCAGCTTGAAGGCCAGCGGGGCCACAGATACGCAGTATTTT.

The CDR3 DNA reads TGCGCCAGCAGAATCGGACAGGGGGCAGAAGATACGCAGTATTTT. Translating it yields CASRIGQGAEDTQYF. The V and J genes are TRBV5-1 and TRBJ2-3; 11 bases map to TRBD1. The J segment lost 5 bases and the V segment lost 5 bases, leaving 7 bases of the junction unmatched. Per germline, CDR1 SGHRS and CDR2 YFSETQ. CDR3 length: 15 residues.

This sequence joins TRBV6-6 and TRBJ1-2, with TRBD1 as a possible D gene (6 bases). Germline CDR1 reads MNHNY; CDR2 reads SVGAGI (reference sequence). This CDR3 comprises 13 residues. Trimming took off 5 bases at V and 6 bases at J, with 13 bases between the two ends. The CDR3 region is CASSISGENGYTF. The CDR3 DNA is TGTGCCAGCAGTATTTCAGGGGAGAATGGCTACACCTTC.

J is TRBJ2-5 and V is TRBV23-1; D might be TRBD1 (5 bases). TRBV23-1 is identified as an open reading frame with a role that is uncertain. V dropped 3 bases and J dropped 5 bases, with 19 bases sitting between them. The CDR3 consists of 16 residues. The CDR3 DNA follows: TGCGCCAGCAGTCACCGCCGACAGCAGATGGGGGAGACCCAGTACTTC. Amino acid sequence: CASSHRRQQMGETQYF.

This chain links TRBV29-1 with TRBJ1-3, with a possible D match to TRBD1 (6 bases). Germline CDR1 is SQVTM and CDR2 is ANQGSEA. Trimming took 6 bases from V and 1 from J, leaving 10 bases between them. CDR3 size: 13 residues. The CDR3 region has the DNA TGCAGCGTCCTCAGGGGATCTGGAAACACCATATATTTT. Amino acids: CSVLRGSGNTIYF.

The chain recombines TRBV7-2 with TRBJ2-5; 7 nucleotides align to TRBD2. Germline V gives CDR1 SGHTA, CDR2 FQGNSA. J gave up 4 bases and V 2 bases, and 7 bases lay outside the gene matches. This CDR3 region has 15 residues. For the CDR3, the DNA is TGTGCCAGCAGCTTAATGGCGGGAGTAGGAGAGACCCAGTACTTC. Amino acid sequence: CASSLMAGVGETQYF.

The chain uses TRBV3-1 (or the pseudogene TRBV3-2) and TRBJ2-3; 11 bases match TRBD2. The junction had 2 bases not matched to a gene; V was cut back by 1 base and J by 2 bases. This CDR3 is 16 amino acids long. CDR1 and CDR2 (germline): LGHDT, YNNKEL (reference sequence). The CDR3 DNA is TGTGCCAGCAGCCAAGGACTAGCGGGGATCACAGATACGCAGTATTTT. This sequence encodes CASSQGLAGITDTQYF.

In its sample, this clone was seen once. The J gene is TRBJ1-2, the V gene TRBV3-1 (or the pseudogene TRBV3-2), with 8 positions matching TRBD1. Looked up from germline, CDR1 is LGHDT and CDR2 is YNNKEL (reference sequence). This CDR3 has 17 residues. V dropped 0 bases and J dropped 8; count of bases not matched to a gene: 14. CDR3 region: CASSQDLGTGQRRGYTF. CDR3 bases: TGTGCCAGCAGCCAAGACCTCGGGACAGGTCAACGTAGGGGCTACACCTTC.

This chain uses TRBV5-1 with TRBJ2-5; D is undetermined. Per the germline V gene, CDR1 is SGHRS and CDR2 is YFSETQ. The CDR3 extends over 17 amino acids. Trimming took 4 bases from V and 2 from J, leaving 21 bases between them. The CDR3 sequence is CASSRGTQYKNQETQYF. As DNA, the CDR3 is TGCGCCAGCAGCCGAGGTACTCAATACAAGAATCAAGAGACCCAGTACTTC.

The gene calls are TRBV5-3 and TRBJ2-7, with 7 bases aligning to TRBD2. TRBV5-3 is sorted into the ORF group, with uncertain function. The CDR3 length is 13 residues. Trimming removed 7 bases from V and 2 bases from J; junction bases left unmatched: 6. For the CDR3, the DNA is TGTGCCAGAGCGAATACTAGCGCCTACGAGCAGTACGTC. Amino acids: CARANTSAYEQYV.

The chain uses TRBV18 and TRBJ2-3; TRBD1 matches 9 bases. CDR1 is KGHSH, CDR2 LQKENI, per germline. With V trimmed by 4 bases and J by 2 bases, 4 bases remained unmatched. The CDR3 runs 15 residues. The CDR3 DNA reads TGTGCCAGCTCACTCCGGGACAGGGCCACAGATACGCAGTATTTT. This sequence encodes CASSLRDRATDTQYF.